These 23 T cell receptor beta chains were all obtained from the same sample, sequenced in a study of T-cell memory formation after mild COVID-19. In TCRdb, the 5' RACE reads were re-called with MiXCR into one record per CDR3 protein. The sample contains roughly 200,000 distinct CDR3 sequences, 15% to 20% of which appear only once. The specimen sequenced was PBMCs or a T cell subset sorted from them (not recorded which). Receptors were obtained from an adult woman who had mild COVID-19 (a few samples of this study predate the infection). Cell type and time point are not known.

Only a few counts were recorded for this clonotype. The V call is TRBV12-3 or TRBV12-4, the J call TRBJ2-1, with unresolved D. V lost 7 bases and J 7 bases, leaving 14 bases between the germline ends. The CDR3 spans 13 residues. The CDR3 nucleotides read TGTGCCAGCACTATTAAGGCCCGAAATGAGCAGTTCTTC. This encodes CASTIKARNEQFF.

The sample holds a few counts of this clonotype. The J gene is TRBJ2-1, the V gene TRBV24-1, with 12 bases lining up with TRBD2. Trimming took 4 bases from V and 3 from J; bases not matched to a gene: 6. The CDR3 sequence is 17 residues long. Germline CDR1 is KGHDR and CDR2 is SFDVKD. The chain's CDR3 is CATSEDLAGGNYNEQFF. CDR3 coding DNA: TGTGCCACCAGTGAAGATCTAGCGGGAGGGAACTACAATGAGCAGTTCTTC.

This clonotype was seen more than once but under ten times. The rearrangement uses TRBV12-3 or TRBV12-4 and TRBJ2-5, with D possibly matching TRBD2 (5 bases). The CDR3 consists of 13 residues. The ends were cut back, 5 bases at V and 9 bases at J, with 16 bases in the middle. The CDR3: CASSRDRHGAQYF. DNA for the CDR3: TGTGCCAGCAGTAGAGACCGTCACGGGGCCCAGTACTTC.

The table lists this clonotype with many counts. The V call is TRBV5-1, the J call TRBJ2-5; D call uncertain. The CDR3 extends over 14 amino acids. V was pared by 0 bases and J by 1 base, with 7 bases between. Germline V lookup: CDR1 SGHRS, CDR2 YFSETQ. The CDR3 spells CASSLGASQETQYF. In nucleotides, the CDR3 is TGCGCCAGCAGCTTGGGAGCCAGCCAAGAGACCCAGTACTTC. Variable domain in full (rest from reference TRBV5-1 and TRBJ2-5): KAGVTQTPRYLIKTRGQQVTLSCSPISGHRSVSWYQQTPGQGLQFLFEYFSETQRNKGNFPGRFSGRQFSNSRSEMNVSTLELGDSALYLCASSLGASQETQYFGPGTRLLVL.

This clonotype was detected a few times. The chain is built from TRBV4-3 and TRBJ2-1; either TRBD1 or TRBD2 may supply D (5 bases each). CDR1 is LGHNA, CDR2 YSLEER, per germline. The germline V and J ends were trimmed by 2 bases and 0 bases, with 8 bases remaining between them. There are 15 residues in the CDR3. This CDR3 is CASSQMRGSYNEQFF. DNA for the CDR3: TGCGCCAGCAGCCAAATGAGGGGCTCCTACAATGAGCAGTTCTTC.

This chain uses TRBV7-9 with TRBJ1-2; tentatively, D is TRBD1 (5 bases). The CDR3 is made up of 19 amino acids. V lost 11 bases, J lost 3 bases, and 34 bases lay in between. In germline, CDR1 is SEHNR, CDR2 FQNEAQ (reference sequence). CDR3 bases: TGTGCCGGACGTAAGGAGGGGCAGACAGCATCTACTACGGACTATGGCTACACCTTC. Protein product: CAGRKEGQTASTTDYGYTF. The full variable domain, completed using reference TRBV7-9 and TRBJ1-2, is DTGVSQNPRHKITKRGQNVTFRCDPISEHNRLYWYRQTLGQGPEFLTYFQNEAQLEKSRLLSDRFSAERPKGSFSTLEIQRTEQGDSAMYLCAGRKEGQTASTTDYGYTFGSGTRLTVV.

This rearrangement joins TRBV7-2 to TRBJ1-1, with TRBD1 as a possible D gene (6 bases). Germline values: CDR1 SGHTA, CDR2 FQGNSA. Trimming took off 5 bases at V and 10 bases at J, with 20 bases between the two ends. This CDR3 comprises 14 residues. CDR3 protein: CASSPHRDTLGAFF. For the CDR3, the DNA is TGTGCCAGCAGCCCGCACCGGGACACCTTGGGAGCTTTCTTT.

The chain joins TRBV24-1 to TRBJ1-2; maybe TRBD1 (5 bases). V was pared by 4 bases and J by 4 bases, with 15 bases between. The CDR3 covers 15 residues. Germline V gene sequence: CDR1 KGHDR, CDR2 SFDVKD. CDR3 sequence reads: CATSDPRRARYGYTF. The CDR3 DNA reads TGTGCCACCAGTGACCCGCGCAGGGCCCGCTATGGCTACACCTTC.

This clonotype showed up just a few times. The rearrangement uses TRBV4-2 and TRBJ2-1; TRBD2 is a possible D gene (6 bases). V dropped 3 bases and J dropped 7 bases, with 13 bases sitting between them. Germline assignment: CDR1 LGHNA and CDR2 YNFKEQ. The CDR3 has 14 residues. CDR3 bases: TGTGCCAGCAGCCATGGGGGGAACTTAAATGAGCAGTTCTTC. Its translation: CASSHGGNLNEQFF.

The sample holds a few counts of this clonotype. This chain links TRBV20-1 with TRBJ1-2, with no clear D. The germline V gene encodes CDR1 DFQATT and CDR2 SNEGSKA (reference sequence). Deletions cut 3 bases from V and 0 bases from J, with 14 bases between. The CDR3 totals 15 residues. This CDR3 reads CSASRGRAANYGYTF. The CDR3 DNA reads TGCAGTGCTAGCCGTGGCAGAGCAGCTAACTATGGCTACACCTTC.

This clonotype was seen repeatedly, ten times or more. The V gene is TRBV12-3 or TRBV12-4, the J gene TRBJ2-1, with 10 positions matching TRBD2. The trim removed 6 bases at V and 6 bases at J, leaving 8 bases unmatched. This CDR3 region has 15 residues. The CDR3 loop reads CASRITSGVTNEQFF. The CDR3 DNA reads TGTGCCAGCAGGATTACTAGCGGGGTTACCAATGAGCAGTTCTTC.

This clonotype appeared many times. The chain recombines TRBV7-9 with TRBJ1-1; TRBD1 agrees at 8 bases. Germline V gene data show CDR1 as SEHNR and CDR2 as FQNEAQ (reference sequence). There are 14 residues in the CDR3. V trimming: 3 bases; J trimming: 6 bases; junction bases outside the gene matches: 6. CDR3 nucleotide sequence: TGTGCCAGCAGCTTCGACAGGGGTTCAGCTGAAGCTTTCTTT. Protein: CASSFDRGSAEAFF.

Only a few counts were recorded for this clonotype. Here the CDR3 DNA reads TGTGCCAGCAGCTCCCCGTTCGGAGCGCCCTCCTACGAGCAGTACTTC. It translates to CASSSPFGAPSYEQYF. The rearrangement uses TRBV7-2 and TRBJ2-7, with D uncertain. The ends were cut back, 4 bases at V and 0 bases at J, with 16 bases in the middle. The CDR3 covers 16 residues. CDR1 is SGHTA, CDR2 FQGNSA, per germline.

This chain uses TRBV4-1 with TRBJ1-5; D gene ambiguous. The CDR3 runs 16 residues. The ends were cut back, 1 base at V and 0 bases at J, with 10 bases in the middle. Germline CDR1 and CDR2: MGHRA and YSYEKL. CDR3 in amino acids: CASSQGLVYSNQPQHF. In nucleotides, the CDR3 is TGCGCCAGCAGCCAAGGTCTCGTATATAGCAATCAGCCCCAGCATTTT.

The rearrangement joins TRBV12-3 or TRBV12-4 to TRBJ1-4, with a possible D match to TRBD1 (5 bases). The CDR3 is 14 amino acids. V was trimmed by 7 bases and J by 8 bases, leaving 17 bases between them. This CDR3 is CASTVRGAREKLFF. In DNA, the CDR3 is TGTGCCAGCACCGTGAGGGGCGCGCGGGAAAAACTGTTTTTT.

This clonotype was seen more than once but under ten times. The J gene is TRBJ2-2, the V gene TRBV7-2, with 11 nucleotides matching TRBD1. This CDR3 is built from 18 residues. CDR1 is SGHTA, CDR2 FQGNSA, per germline. With V trimmed by 3 bases and J by 6 bases, 12 bases remained unmatched. The CDR3 here is CASSFQGQGALVAGELFF. CDR3 bases: TGTGCCAGCAGCTTTCAAGGACAGGGGGCGCTGGTCGCCGGGGAGCTGTTTTTT.

This rearrangement joins TRBV24-1 to TRBJ1-5, with D tentatively TRBD1 (5 bases). V lost 4 bases and J 6 bases, leaving 9 bases between the germline ends. CDR1 and CDR2 from the germline V gene are KGHDR and SFDVKD. The CDR3 runs 13 residues. In nucleotides, the CDR3 is TGTGCCACCAGTGACCAGCAGGGTCAGCCCCAGCATTTT. Protein sequence: CATSDQQGQPQHF.

The gene calls are TRBV5-1 and TRBJ2-3; 7 bases are shared with TRBD2. Trimming removed 1 base from V and 2 bases from J; junction bases left unmatched: 7. The germline V gene encodes CDR1 SGHRS and CDR2 YFSETQ. There are 16 residues in the CDR3. The CDR3, as DNA: TGCGCCAGCAGCTTGCGGGGGGAAGGCCTCACAGATACGCAGTATTTT. Translating gives CASSLRGEGLTDTQYF.

This clonotype has just a few counts. The chain uses TRBV5-1 and TRBJ1-2, with TRBD1 matching 8 bases. This CDR3 is built from 14 residues. Germline loops: CDR1 SGHRS, CDR2 YFSETQ. Trimming took 4 bases from V and 6 from J; bases not matched to a gene: 8. The CDR3: CASSPDRARNGYTF. The CDR3 DNA reads as TGCGCCAGCAGCCCGGACAGGGCTCGGAATGGCTACACCTTC.

The V gene is TRBV5-6, the J gene TRBJ1-6, with unresolved D. Germline CDR1 SGHDT, CDR2 YYEEEE. V was clipped by 4 bases and J by 7 bases, with 9 bases between them. CDR3 length: 13 residues. The CDR3 bases are TGTGCCAGCAGCCTGACGGACAATTCACCCCTCCACTTT. Protein: CASSLTDNSPLHF.

This clonotype came up many times. V gene TRBV5-6 combines with J gene TRBJ2-1, with D tentatively TRBD2 (5 bases). CDR3 length equals 13 residues. Trimming took off 3 bases at V and 5 bases at J, with 9 bases between the two ends. Looked up from germline, CDR1 is SGHDT and CDR2 is YYEEEE. The CDR3 protein is CASSSDWNNEQFF. The CDR3 bases are TGTGCCAGCAGCTCGGACTGGAACAATGAGCAGTTCTTC.

Many counts were recorded for this clonotype. CDR3 in amino acids: CSVGQDSYEQYF. CDR3 nucleotides: TGCAGCGTCGGACAGGACTCCTACGAGCAGTACTTC. This rearrangement joins TRBV29-1 to TRBJ2-7; 7 nucleotides agree with TRBD1. The trim removed 6 bases at V and 0 bases at J, leaving 2 bases unmatched. From germline, CDR1 is SQVTM and CDR2 ANQGSEA. The CDR3 is made up of 12 amino acids.

The genes are TRBV6-5 and TRBJ2-3; D ambiguous. This CDR3 is built from 13 residues. V was clipped by 6 bases and J by 4 bases, with 11 bases between them. Germline V gene data show CDR1 as MNHEY and CDR2 as SVGAGI. The chain's CDR3 is CASRTSGADTQYF. The CDR3 DNA sequence: TGTGCCAGCAGGACCTCTGGGGCAGATACGCAGTATTTT.